This entry lists 24 T cell receptor beta chains sequenced from one sample in a study of blood T cell repertoires in COVID-19. TCRdb keeps only in-frame clones here, not all; method: immunoSEQ multiplex PCR. The table lists hundreds of thousands of clones, 65% to 90% of them singletons. Sequencing was done on a sample of PBMCs or T cells enriched from blood (not recorded which). The source is a woman aged 50 to 65 with acute COVID-19.

The chain has TRBV28 and TRBJ1-2, with TRBD1 identical over 10 bases. Per the germline V gene, CDR1 is MDHEN and CDR2 is SYDVKM. This CDR3 contains 15 residues. After removal of 6 bases from V and 4 bases from J, the junction contained 8 bases not matched to a gene. The DNA of the CDR3 is TGTGCCAGCAGGCCTACCGGGACAGGGGCCTATGGCTACACCTTC. Translation gives CASRPTGTGAYGYTF.

The V and J genes are TRBV6-5 and TRBJ1-3, with TRBD1 as a possible D gene (5 bases). The CDR3 consists of 13 residues. The V and J ends lost 6 bases and 4 bases respectively, with 10 bases between them. CDR1 and CDR2 from the germline V gene are MNHEY and SVGAGI. In nucleotides, the CDR3 is TGTGCCAGCAGAGCGACAGCAGGAAACACCATATATTTT. It codes for CASRATAGNTIYF.

The chain carries TRBV7-9 and TRBJ2-3, with 9 bases fitting TRBD2. Germline values: CDR1 SEHNR, CDR2 FQNEAQ (reference sequence). The V segment lost 5 bases and the J segment 2 bases; nucleotides outside the gene matches: 14. The CDR3 has 18 amino acids. CDR3 in DNA: TGTGCCAGCAGCCCCCGAGGATTAGCGGGGGCTACCACAGATACGCAGTATTTT. It codes for CASSPRGLAGATTDTQYF.

The J gene is TRBJ1-2, the V gene TRBV20-1, with 9 bases that match TRBD1. CDR3 length: 14 amino acids. The V and J ends lost 3 bases and 2 bases, in that order; junction bases with no gene match: 4. Germline V gene lookup returns CDR1 DFQATT and CDR2 SNEGSKA (reference sequence). CDR3: CSASRGQGNYGYTF. CDR3 bases: TGCAGTGCTAGTAGGGGACAGGGCAACTATGGCTACACCTTC.

The chain employs TRBV6-5 and TRBJ1-5, with 7 bases aligning to TRBD1. Germline CDR1 is MNHEY and CDR2 is SVGAGI. Trimming took 7 bases from V and 4 from J; bases not matched to a gene: 7. The CDR3 totals 14 residues. For the CDR3, the DNA is TGTGCCAGCATCTCAAGACAGGGAAATCAGCCCCAGCATTTT. Its protein is CASISRQGNQPQHF.

A few counts support this clone. The V gene is TRBV18, the J gene TRBJ1-1, with 9 bases lining up with TRBD1. J lost 4 bases, V lost 6 bases, and 9 bases had no gene match. Germline CDR1 is KGHSH and CDR2 is LQKENI. This CDR3 has 15 amino acids. This CDR3 is CASSGQGGASTEAFF. CDR3 coding DNA: TGTGCCAGCTCGGGACAGGGAGGTGCTAGCACTGAAGCTTTCTTT.

The chain joins TRBV3-1 (or the pseudogene TRBV3-2) to TRBJ2-7, with 11 bases aligning to TRBD1. V shed 5 bases and J 2 bases; nucleotides not matched to a gene: 2. The CDR3 consists of 14 residues. Germline loops: CDR1 LGHDT, CDR2 YNNKEL (reference sequence). CDR3 sequence (DNA): TGTGCCAGCAGCAAGGGACAGGGGGCCTACGAGCAGTACTTC. It codes for CASSKGQGAYEQYF.

In the case of this clone: Compared with germline, one end of the junction differs, possibly owing to a read error. The genes are TRBV30 and TRBJ2-2; 7 bases are a match to TRBD1. CDR3 length: 15 residues. Germline V gene data show CDR1 as GTSNPN and CDR2 as SVGIG (reference sequence). CDR3 bases: TGTGCCTGGAGTGTTCTGGACAGGAACCCCGGGGAGCTGTTTTTT. Its protein product is CAWSVLDRNPGELFF.

This clone appeared once. The rearrangement uses TRBV5-1 and TRBJ1-2; the match to TRBD1 covers 7 bases. Trimming cost V 1 base and J 8 bases; bases outside gene matches: 8. From germline, CDR1 is SGHRS and CDR2 YFSETQ. There are 14 residues in the CDR3. CDR3 loop: CASSLRETGQGYTF. The CDR3 DNA reads TGCGCCAGCAGCTTGAGGGAGACAGGGCAAGGCTACACCTTC.

The chain recombines TRBV12-5 with TRBJ1-5; weak D call: TRBD1 (6 bases). This CDR3 is built from 17 residues. Trimming took off 6 bases at V and 4 bases at J, with 22 bases between the two ends. Looked up from germline, CDR1 is LGHNT and CDR2 is FRNRAP. CDR3 sequence (DNA): TGTGCTAGTGGCCGAGTTACAGGGCCGCTGGGGAATCAGCCCCAGCATTTT. Amino acids: CASGRVTGPLGNQPQHF. Filled out from reference TRBV12-5 and TRBJ1-5, the complete variable domain reads DARVTQTPRHKVTEMGQEVTMRCQPILGHNTVFWYRQTMMQGLELLAYFRNRAPLDDSGMPKDRFSAEMPDATLATLKIQPSEPRDSAVYFCASGRVTGPLGNQPQHFGDGTRLSIL.

This chain joins TRBV2 and TRBJ1-4, with D uncertain. Germline CDR1 and CDR2: SNHLY and FYNNEI. The CDR3 runs to 13 residues. Trimming stripped 10 bases from V and 8 bases from J, with 17 bases between. As DNA, the CDR3 is TGTGCCATCCTGAAAAACAGTATCGAAAAACTGTTTTTT. Encoded protein: CAILKNSIEKLFF.

The chain has TRBV15 and TRBJ1-2, with D possibly matching TRBD1 (6 bases). This CDR3 is 17 amino acids long. CDR1 is LNHNV and CDR2 is YYDKDF in the germline V gene (reference sequence). V lost 0 bases and J lost 0, with 14 bases in between. CDR3 nucleotide sequence: TGTGCCACCAGCAGAGATCTCACAGGGATGGCTAACTATGGCTACACCTTC. Amino acid sequence: CATSRDLTGMANYGYTF. Filled out from reference TRBV15 and TRBJ1-2, the complete variable domain reads DAMVIQNPRYQVTQFGKPVTLSCSQTLNHNVMYWYQQKSSQAPKLLFHYYDKDFNNEADTPDNFQSRRPNTSFCFLDIRSPGLGDTAMYLCATSRDLTGMANYGYTFGSGTRLTVV.

The chain joins TRBV7-2 to TRBJ2-1, with a weak D call TRBD1 (8 bases). The CDR3 runs 17 residues. The germline gives CDR1 SGHTA, CDR2 FQGNSA. Trimming took off 5 bases at V and 1 base at J, with 18 bases between the two ends. The CDR3 DNA follows: TGTGCCAGCAGCAGCGGGACAGGAAGGGGGTCCTACAATGAGCAGTTCTTC. It encodes CASSSGTGRGSYNEQFF.

V and J are TRBV6-5 and TRBJ1-2; perhaps TRBD1 as D (5 bases). V was pared by 6 bases and J by 11 bases, with 16 bases between. The CDR3 covers 12 residues. Germline V gene sequence: CDR1 MNHEY, CDR2 SVGAGI. In DNA form, the CDR3 reads TGTGCCAGCAGCTCGGGACTCGGGGTTTACACCTTC. Its protein is CASSSGLGVYTF.

Remarks on this clone: An end of the junction does not agree with germline; a read error may underlie this. This chain links TRBV7-7 with TRBJ1-2; D remains ambiguous. Germline values: CDR1 SSHAT, CDR2 FNYEAQ (reference sequence). The CDR3 has 16 residues. CDR3 DNA: TGTGCTAGCAGACGGAGGCTCCGGGAACGGTTCTATGGCTACACCTTC. Translated: CASRRRLRERFYGYTF.

The chain carries TRBV18 and TRBJ1-2, with D perhaps matching TRBD1 (5 bases). Germline V gene lookup returns CDR1 KGHSH and CDR2 LQKENI. The CDR3 runs 11 residues. Trimming shortened V by 5 bases and J by 7 bases, and 8 bases separated the two germline ends. For the CDR3, the DNA is TGTGCCAGCTCAAAAGGGGTTGGCTACACCTTC. Translation: CASSKGVGYTF.

The V gene is TRBV11-2, the J gene TRBJ1-1; perhaps TRBD1 as D (6 bases). The germline gives CDR1 SGHAT, CDR2 FQNNGV. CDR3 length: 14 residues. The germline V and J ends were trimmed by 1 base and 4 bases, with 10 bases remaining between them. The CDR3 loop reads CASSLGGGSTEAFF. The CDR3 coding sequence is TGTGCCAGCAGCTTAGGGGGGGGCTCCACTGAAGCTTTCTTT.

The J gene is TRBJ1-2, the V gene TRBV28; a weak D match, TRBD1 (5 bases). Trimming removed 6 bases at V and 6 bases at J, with 14 bases between. CDR1 is MDHEN, CDR2 SYDVKM, per germline. CDR3 size: 13 residues. CDR3 residues: CASRIAGIHGYTF. The DNA for the CDR3 is TGTGCCAGCAGGATAGCAGGGATCCATGGCTACACCTTC.

This clone has a single count. This rearrangement joins TRBV14 to TRBJ1-2; 7 bases map to TRBD1. The ends lost 4 bases at V and 4 bases at J; junction bases unmatched: 9. Germline assignment: CDR1 SGHDN and CDR2 FVKESK. CDR3 length: 15 residues. CDR3 region: CASSPRRTGVYGYTF. CDR3 in DNA: TGTGCCAGCAGCCCCCGCCGGACAGGAGTCTATGGCTACACCTTC.

The chain employs TRBV6-4 and TRBJ2-2; weak D call: TRBD1 (6 bases). CDR3 length equals 14 residues. Germline assignment: CDR1 MRHNA and CDR2 SNTAGT. Trimming left V 2 bases short and J 2 bases short, with 6 bases between. CDR3 loop: CASSDGTNTGELFF. CDR3 nucleotides: TGTGCCAGCAGTGACGGGACAAACACCGGGGAGCTGTTTTTT.

CDR3 nucleotides: TGTGCCAGTAGCCCCCTGAGGACAGGGCTTGCCACTGAAGCTTTCTTT. Translating it yields CASSPLRTGLATEAFF. The gene calls are TRBV19 and TRBJ1-1; 8 bases fit TRBD1. V dropped 6 bases and J dropped 4; count of bases not matched to a gene: 13. CDR1 and CDR2 from the germline V gene are LNHDA and SQIVND (reference sequence). This CDR3 has 16 residues.

This clone was counted once. This sequence joins TRBV18 and TRBJ2-1; no clear D gene. The length of the CDR3 is 12 residues. Trimming pared 3 bases from V and 7 bases from J, leaving 7 bases between. CDR1 and CDR2 from the germline V gene are KGHSH and LQKENI. The CDR3 here is CASSPSRNEQFF. The CDR3 region has the DNA TGTGCCAGCTCACCGAGTCGGAATGAGCAGTTCTTC.

V gene TRBV6-5 combines with J gene TRBJ2-7; 11 bases fit TRBD1. The CDR3 totals 14 residues. CDR1 and CDR2 (germline): MNHEY, SVGAGI. J lost 7 bases, V lost 2 bases, and 4 bases had no gene match. The CDR3, as DNA: TGTGCCAGCAGTTACCGAGGACAGGGGGCTGAGCAGTACTTC. This gives the protein CASSYRGQGAEQYF.

The chain recombines TRBV3-1 (or the pseudogene TRBV3-2) with TRBJ1-2; D is possibly TRBD1 (5 bases). The germline V gene encodes CDR1 LGHDT and CDR2 YNNKEL (reference sequence). This CDR3 contains 12 residues. Trimming removed 4 bases from V and 7 bases from J, with 10 bases in between. The CDR3 sequence: CASSRDSAGYTF. For the CDR3, the DNA is TGTGCCAGCAGCCGGGACTCCGCTGGCTACACCTTC.